This T cell receptor beta chain appears in the sequencing data of a study of cytomegalovirus exposure and HLA in healthy donors (dated by TCRdb to between 2016 and 2019). With respect to the entire study: An earlier analysis of approximately 640 of the donors reported 250 to 300 Gb of sequence data and approximately 110 million unique TCR beta sequences from roughly 180 million T cells. Rather than drawing on any new phenotypic data, the later analysis identified candidate immune exposures from TCR beta sequences and the way those sequences occurred across donors. All discovery cohort repertoires had been generated on a single sequencing platform. Using immunosequencing, the study profiled T cell repertoires from approximately 700 subjects and related those repertoires to cytomegalovirus serostatus. Donor age, sex, ethnicity and CMV serostatus were compiled together with the repertoire data. Among a few hundred genotyped donors of the cohort, an average of approximately 240,000 unique TCR beta nucleotide sequences were sequenced per donor, about a sixth of them non-productive. Genome-wide SNP genotypes for about 65% of the roughly 670 donors were used in a later genetic analysis, which treated that subset as a discovery cohort. The number of typed donors differed by locus: about 629-630 for A, B, C, DRB1 and DQB1; 522 for DQA1; around 580 for DPA1; and roughly 470 for DPB1. HLA typing covered class I and class II loci at four-digit resolution. High-throughput TCR immunosequencing, statistical association of individual TCRs with disease status, and machine learning were combined to predict cytomegalovirus infection status. An early release covering roughly 600 HLA-typed donors comprised around 300 gigabases of sequencing data and approximately 80 million unique TCR sequences. Because of strong linkage in the cohort, four to six DR-DQ haplotypes were treated as single units for association and clustering. In an earlier analysis of 587 of the donors, high-throughput TCR beta sequencing was used to judge whether each TCR beta V gene segment behaved as functional or pseudogenic. The aim of the study was to test whether cataloging public T cell receptors could identify signatures of past pathogen exposure. The genetic ancestry cluster associated with self-reported Caucasian donors included about four fifths of the approximately 410 genotyped donors. Along with the roughly 670-subject first cohort, a separate validation cohort of around 110 different subjects was used. To study patterns of TCR occurrence, a later analysis re-analyzed previously published TCR beta repertoires from around 670 donors and added high-resolution HLA genotyping.

To note about this clone: Its antigen is not yet known. Base qualities are not provided; no much larger clone lies one nucleotide away.

Receptor amplification or capture employed the immunoSEQ multiplex PCR assay. For the multiplex PCR, a mixture combining 60 forward primers for TCR Vbeta segments and 13 reverse primers for TCR Jbeta segments was used. The CDR3 region of rearranged TCR beta genes was amplified from genomic DNA by a multiplex PCR assay. The amplified TCR beta libraries were sequenced on the Illumina HiSeq System as 87-base-pair reads. As for the authors' bioinformatics: A later analysis counted some 80 million unique TCR beta chains across the 700 or so repertoires, and some 11 million of these chains were shared by at least two donors. A nearest-neighbor algorithm error-corrected the raw reads and collapsed the reads into unique sequences, merging closely related sequences to remove PCR and sequencing errors. V, D and J gene segments were assigned by aligning CDR3 sequences to IMGT reference sequences. For a sequence to be retained, a match of at least six nucleotides was required to both a V gene segment and a J gene segment. A rearrangement was called productive if the CDR3 had no stop codons and remained in frame with V and J, and every other rearrangement was called non-productive. CDR3 was defined by IMGT convention, running from the second conserved V-encoded cysteine to the conserved J-encoded phenylalanine. Sequences without an unambiguous match to a single V gene segment were excluded from the earlier analysis of approximately 560 of the donors. An earlier analysis of under 750 of the donors called V segments functional above 56.7% productive rearrangements and segregating when the between-donor standard deviation exceeded 5%. A statistical classification framework was built for diagnosing cytomegalovirus status from the catalog of TCR beta chain sequences. A later analysis assigned V and J genes by comparing TCR nucleotide sequences with IMGT/GENE-DB human TR gene sequences. A later analysis assigned CDR3 sequences and most-parsimonious VDJ recombination scenarios with the TCRdist pipeline. A later analysis defined each TCR beta chain by its CDR3 amino acid sequence plus V-gene family, and excluded reads lacking a unique V-gene family. In a later analysis, 450 to 600 highly shared, low-generation-probability nucleotide sequences were removed to address suspected cross-contamination and a sequencing artifact. A later analysis calculated a clonal expansion index for each public chain from normalized within-repertoire ranks of inferred template counts. In a later analysis, generation probabilities were computed with a VDJ recombination model fitted to out-of-frame rearrangements, and the resulting probabilities were checked against IGoR. Hypergeometric tests were used in a later analysis to score TCR-TCR, TCR-HLA and TCR-CMV co-occurrence, with a repertoire-size bias correction applied to the TCR pairs. False discovery rates were estimated in a later analysis by permuting HLA or CMV assignments 20 times. In a later analysis, co-occurring TCRs were grouped with DBSCAN, and TCRdist sequence similarity was added when clustering was performed within HLA-allele-positive subsets. For co-occurrence clustering, repertoires with fewer than 30,000 or more than 120,000 public chains were excluded, along with roughly 5 repertoires with anomalous nucleotide sharing. TCRdb carries this immuneACCESS record with in-frame sequences only. Its versions omit some clonotypes, under half of them owing to an unresolved V gene in the studies checked, with the rest unexplained. V and J calls and clone size are given by that table; D and trimming were obtained from the DNA. The sample profile shows 100,000 to 150,000 clones; less than 80% of them were found once. The ten largest clones represent approximately 4% of the sample.

The cohort consisted of more than 650 healthy bone marrow donors. At the time of sampling, all cohort members were nominally healthy, though unrecorded immune exposures were likely present. The donor was CMV seropositive and was included in the group of 290 or so seropositive cohort members. Each donor provided a peripheral blood sample, and peripheral blood mononuclear cells were used for TCR beta sequencing. The Qiagen DNeasy Blood Extraction Kit was used to extract genomic DNA from the blood cell samples. Points the paper makes about the study in general: A later analysis found that HLA-associated TCR beta chains were more clonally expanded and had lower generation probabilities than equally common non-associated chains. The classifier was reported to diagnose cytomegalovirus status with high specificity and sensitivity in both the original and validation cohorts. Most CMV-associated TCR beta chains appeared to be HLA-restricted in a later analysis, and the HLA associations seemed to be driven largely by CMV exposure. Approximately 16 rarely observed V segments, including chromosome 9 orphons, were excluded from the earlier analysis of some 590 of the donors because counts were too low. Strong co-occurrence of HLA alleles, especially DR and DQ, made assigning TCR associations to individual alleles difficult. A further reported finding was that TCR beta sequences accurately predicted the HLA-A and HLA-B alleles for most subjects in the first cohort. In a later genetic analysis, a missense DCLRE1C variant was associated with V-gene and J-gene trimming of TCR beta chains, and the association was replicated in an independent cohort. According to a later analysis, TCR association rates differed among HLA loci, with DRB1 alleles showing the most associated TCRs and HLA-C alleles showing the fewest. It was suggested by the authors that the approach could potentially be generalized to other disease states and immunological phenotypes. Specific HLA alleles were associated with around 18,000 TCR beta sequences at a false discovery rate of 0.05 in a later analysis. A group of highly shared sequence variants was considered likely to be a technical artifact of the sequencing pipeline. Immune exposure information for the cohort was limited to CMV serostatus. The study listed 150 to 200 TCR beta chains as associated with cytomegalovirus. According to a later genetic analysis, donors in an Asian-associated ancestry cluster had fewer N-insertions in productive TCRs than the approximately 630-donor mean. HLA typing was unavailable for some donors at each locus, so association tests used only the typed subset. Because the 87-base-pair reads could not distinguish some IMGT-functional V segments, including TRBV6-2 and TRBV6-3, those segments were excluded. Several of the top co-occurrence clusters appeared to be linked to parvovirus B19, influenza, CMV and Epstein-Barr virus, according to a later analysis. In vitro tests confirmed that three of the cytomegalovirus-associated TCR beta chains recognize cytomegalovirus antigens. Correlated functional status among segregating V segments might reflect linkage disequilibrium, but an unknown experimental factor could not be ruled out. Most TCR sequences were seen in very few donors, while some public TCRs were found in many individuals. An earlier analysis of several hundred of the donors showed that most TCR beta V segments appeared in productive rearrangements either about 87% or about 30% of the time, which broadly matched IMGT annotations. The cohort was sequenced for TCR beta chains only, and without alpha or paired-chain data the features that could be detected were limited. Roughly uniform sequencing depth across donors was assumed in presence/absence analyses, although this assumption may not hold.

There are 16 amino acids in the CDR3, from cysteine to phenylalanine inclusive. Only CDR3 DNA is held: 48 bases, read in frame from base 1. Deletion took 0 bases off V and 5 bases off J, with a span of 13 bases between the germline ends. CDR1 and CDR2 are drawn from the germline V gene: LGHNA, YSLEER. The receptor was derived from a man aged 50 to 59 in good health and CMV-seropositive. This sequence uses TRBV4-3 and TRBJ2-2, and perhaps TRBD1 as D gene, on 6 matching bases. Sequencing input: PBMCs. The CDR3 sequence is CASSQEVRTVTGELFF. The sequenced DNA is TGCGCCAGCAGCCAAGAGGTCCGGACAGTGACCGGGGAGCTGTTTTTT.